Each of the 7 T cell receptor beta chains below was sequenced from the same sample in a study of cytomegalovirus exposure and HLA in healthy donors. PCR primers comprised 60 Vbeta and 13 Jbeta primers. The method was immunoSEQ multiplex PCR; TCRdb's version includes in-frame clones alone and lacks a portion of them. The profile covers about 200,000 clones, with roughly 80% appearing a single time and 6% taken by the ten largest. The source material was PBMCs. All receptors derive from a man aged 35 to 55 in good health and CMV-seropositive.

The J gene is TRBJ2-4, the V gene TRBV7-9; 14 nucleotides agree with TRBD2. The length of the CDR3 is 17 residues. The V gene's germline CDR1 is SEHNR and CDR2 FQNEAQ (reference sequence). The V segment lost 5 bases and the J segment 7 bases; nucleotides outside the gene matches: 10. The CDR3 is CASSPWGGLAGENIQYF. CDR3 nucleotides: TGTGCCAGCAGCCCCTGGGGGGGACTAGCGGGAGAGAACATTCAGTACTTC.

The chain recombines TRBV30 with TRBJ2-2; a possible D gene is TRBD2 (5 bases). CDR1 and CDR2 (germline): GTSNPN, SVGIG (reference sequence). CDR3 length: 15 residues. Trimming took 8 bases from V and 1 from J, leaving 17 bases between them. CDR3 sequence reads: CARGFAGLNTGELFF. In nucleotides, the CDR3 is TGTGCCCGTGGGTTTGCGGGCCTGAACACCGGGGAGCTGTTTTTT.

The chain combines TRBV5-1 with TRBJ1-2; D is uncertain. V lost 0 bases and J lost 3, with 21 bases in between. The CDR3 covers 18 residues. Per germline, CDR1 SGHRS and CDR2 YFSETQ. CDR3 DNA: TGCGCCAGCAGCTTGGATGCGACATCCTCTCCGCCCCACTATGGCTACACCTTC. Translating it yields CASSLDATSSPPHYGYTF.

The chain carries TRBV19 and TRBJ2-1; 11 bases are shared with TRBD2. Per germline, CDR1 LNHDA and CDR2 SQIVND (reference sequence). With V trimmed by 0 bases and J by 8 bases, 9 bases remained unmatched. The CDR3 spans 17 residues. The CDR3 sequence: CASSIDLRLAGPHEQFF. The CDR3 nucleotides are TGTGCCAGTAGTATAGATCTTCGACTAGCGGGACCCCATGAGCAGTTCTTC.

The DNA for the CDR3 is TGTGCCAGCAGCCAAGCCGGGGTCCAAGGGTACGAGCAGTACTTC. It yields the protein CASSQAGVQGYEQYF. The chain carries TRBV14 and TRBJ2-7; tentative D call: TRBD2 (5 bases). V dropped 1 base and J dropped 4 bases, with 14 bases sitting between them. This CDR3 comprises 15 residues. Germline CDR1 SGHDN, CDR2 FVKESK.

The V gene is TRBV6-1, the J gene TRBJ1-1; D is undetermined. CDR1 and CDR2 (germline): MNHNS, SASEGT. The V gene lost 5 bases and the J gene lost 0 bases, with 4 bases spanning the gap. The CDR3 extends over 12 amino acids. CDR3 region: CASSFLNTEAFF. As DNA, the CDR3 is TGTGCCAGCAGTTTCTTGAACACTGAAGCTTTCTTT.

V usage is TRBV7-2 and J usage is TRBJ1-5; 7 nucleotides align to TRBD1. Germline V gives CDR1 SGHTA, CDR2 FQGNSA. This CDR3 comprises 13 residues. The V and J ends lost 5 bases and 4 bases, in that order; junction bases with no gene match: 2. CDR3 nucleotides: TGTGCCAGCAGCACGGACAGGAATCAGCCCCAGCATTTT. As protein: CASSTDRNQPQHF.